Listed below are T cell receptor beta chains from one sample, sequenced in a study of T cells in Graves' hyperthyroidism and ophthalmopathy. TCRdb processed the multiplex PCR reads anew with MiXCR; each CDR3 protein has one entry. Among 660,000 or so distinct CDR3 sequences listed, around 20% were seen once. Material for sequencing was blood. Receptors were obtained from a man aged 25-45 years with Graves' ophthalmopathy. Both conserved end residues are part of each CDR3. The D gene is left open where the match is weak. Only part of the rows carry a size: once, few, many, or a class if the clone is expanded.

j_call: TRBJ1-2
clone_size: many
v_call: TRBV6-6
d_call: .
cdr3_nt: TGTGCCAGCAGTTCCTCGGCGGGGTTTGGCTACACCTTC
cdr3_aa: CASSSSAGFGYTF

j_call: TRBJ1-2
clone_size: many
v_call: TRBV20-1
d_call: .
cdr3_nt: TGCAGTGCTAGAGAGGAAGTATATGGCTACACCTTC
cdr3_aa: CSAREEVYGYTF

j_call: TRBJ2-1
clone_size: .
v_call: TRBV19
d_call: TRBD2
cdr3_nt: TGTGCCAGTAGTATAGGGACTAGCGGGTACAATGAGCAGTTCTTC
cdr3_aa: CASSIGTSGYNEQFF

j_call: TRBJ2-5
clone_size: .
v_call: TRBV6-5
d_call: .
cdr3_nt: TGTGCCAGCAGTTTTGCGGGAAAGGGGGGGGAGACCCAGTACTTC
cdr3_aa: CASSFAGKGGETQYF

j_call: TRBJ1-1
clone_size: .
v_call: TRBV6-2/TRBV6-3
d_call: .
cdr3_nt: TGTGCCAGCATAAGACCCGATGAAGCTTTCTTT
cdr3_aa: CASIRPDEAFF

j_call: TRBJ1-1
clone_size: many
v_call: TRBV6-4
d_call: .
cdr3_nt: TGTGCCAGCAGGAAGGAGCTTAACACTGAAGCTTTCTTT
cdr3_aa: CASRKELNTEAFF

j_call: TRBJ2-3
clone_size: .
v_call: TRBV29-1
d_call: .
cdr3_nt: TGCAGCGTTGCCTCGCTTTCCACAGATACGCAGTATTTT
cdr3_aa: CSVASLSTDTQYF

j_call: TRBJ2-1
clone_size: few
v_call: TRBV28
d_call: .
cdr3_nt: TGTGCCAGCGGGGAGGCGGATTACAATGAGCAGTTCTTC
cdr3_aa: CASGEADYNEQFF

j_call: TRBJ2-7
clone_size: .
v_call: TRBV6-1
d_call: .
cdr3_nt: .
cdr3_aa: CASSSSGAPYEQYF

j_call: TRBJ2-1
clone_size: many
v_call: TRBV28
d_call: TRBD1
cdr3_nt: TGTGCCAGCAGTTCAACTTTAGGGGACAGAGCCTCCTACAATGAGCAGTTCTTC
cdr3_aa: CASSSTLGDRASYNEQFF

j_call: TRBJ1-4
clone_size: few
v_call: TRBV7-6
d_call: .
cdr3_nt: TGTGCCAGCAGACGGATACAGGGAGATGAAAAACTGTTTTTT
cdr3_aa: CASRRIQGDEKLFF

j_call: TRBJ2-3
clone_size: .
v_call: TRBV6-1
d_call: TRBD1
cdr3_nt: TGTGCCAGCAGGGAATATGGACAGGTTCCTACAGATACGCAGTATTTT
cdr3_aa: CASREYGQVPTDTQYF

j_call: TRBJ2-3
clone_size: few
v_call: TRBV20-1
d_call: TRBD2
cdr3_nt: TGCAGTTCAAACCGCGGAAGAGGGACTAGCGGTTACACAGATACGCAGTATTTT
cdr3_aa: CSSNRGRGTSGYTDTQYF

j_call: TRBJ1-5
clone_size: few
v_call: TRBV12-3/TRBV12-4
d_call: .
cdr3_nt: TGTGCCAGCAGTCCATCCCTTCCAGGGCGCCGCAATCAGCCCCAGCATTTT
cdr3_aa: CASSPSLPGRRNQPQHF

j_call: TRBJ2-3
clone_size: .
v_call: TRBV16
d_call: .
cdr3_nt: TGTGCCAGCAGCCAATACACCCCCACAGATACGCAGTATTTT
cdr3_aa: CASSQYTPTDTQYF

j_call: TRBJ2-1
clone_size: many
v_call: TRBV3-1
d_call: TRBD2
cdr3_nt: TGTGCCAGCACCGGAGCGGGAGAAGGAGGGGCCTACAATGAGCAGTTCTTC
cdr3_aa: CASTGAGEGGAYNEQFF

j_call: TRBJ2-7
clone_size: .
v_call: TRBV6-1
d_call: TRBD2
cdr3_nt: TGTGCCAGCAGAATGGCTAGCGGGAGCCACGAGCAGTACTTC
cdr3_aa: CASRMASGSHEQYF

j_call: TRBJ1-2
clone_size: few
v_call: TRBV5-1
d_call: .
cdr3_nt: TGCGCCAGCAGCTTAGACAGCCCCACTGTCTATGGCTACACCTTC
cdr3_aa: CASSLDSPTVYGYTF

j_call: TRBJ1-5
clone_size: .
v_call: TRBV20-1
d_call: .
cdr3_nt: TGCAGTGCTGGATCGTGGGATTTTAATCAGCCCCAGCATTTT
cdr3_aa: CSAGSWDFNQPQHF

j_call: TRBJ1-2
clone_size: few
v_call: TRBV7-9
d_call: .
cdr3_nt: TGTGCCAGCAGCTTAGTCCCCGGGACGGACTACACCTTC
cdr3_aa: CASSLVPGTDYTF

j_call: TRBJ2-1
clone_size: many
v_call: TRBV28
d_call: TRBD2
cdr3_nt: TGTGCCAGCAGTTTGCCCCGGACTAGCGGGGGTGAGCAGTTCTTC
cdr3_aa: CASSLPRTSGGEQFF

j_call: TRBJ2-3
clone_size: many
v_call: TRBV2
d_call: .
cdr3_nt: TGTGCCAGCAGTGGAGCAGATACGCAGTATTTT
cdr3_aa: CASSGADTQYF

j_call: TRBJ2-1
clone_size: many
v_call: TRBV18
d_call: TRBD1
cdr3_nt: TGTGCCAGCTCACCGACAGGGGTGGGCTACAATGAGCAGTTCTTC
cdr3_aa: CASSPTGVGYNEQFF

j_call: TRBJ2-7
clone_size: .
v_call: TRBV5-1
d_call: .
cdr3_nt: TGCGCCAGCGCCTCGGGGGTGGACTACGAGCAGTACTTC
cdr3_aa: CASASGVDYEQYF

j_call: TRBJ2-7
clone_size: .
v_call: TRBV5-1
d_call: .
cdr3_nt: TGCGCCAGCAGCTTGTTAGCGGCATCCTACGAGCAGTACTTC
cdr3_aa: CASSLLAASYEQYF

j_call: TRBJ2-7
clone_size: many
v_call: TRBV11-2
d_call: TRBD2
cdr3_nt: TGTGCCAGCTTAGGACTAGCGGGTTCAACCTACGAGCAGTACTTC
cdr3_aa: CASLGLAGSTYEQYF